This T cell receptor beta chain was captured by sequencing in a study of STAT5B mutations in CD4+ large granular lymphocyte leukemia. Per the original methods: The detection floor for productive clonotype frequency was 2.59 x 10-5. The table came from immunoSEQ multiplex PCR; TCRdb's copy has only in-frame clones and leaves some out. The V and J calls and clone size come from that table; D and trimming were worked out from the DNA. The top ten clones hold around 0.4% of a sample with 20,000 to 25,000 clones, around three quarters of them seen once. The sequencing input was CD4+ T cells from blood buffy coats. This sequence was found in a human donor in good health.

CDR3 sequence: CASSIGGGAIIEAFF. In DNA form, the CDR3 reads TGTGCCAGTAGTATAGGCGGGGGAGCGATCATTGAAGCTTTCTTT. V is TRBV19 and J is TRBJ1-1, with D perhaps matching TRBD1 (5 bases). This CDR3 has 15 residues. Germline V gene sequence: CDR1 LNHDA, CDR2 SQIVND (reference sequence). V lost 1 base, J lost 7 bases, and 16 bases lay in between.